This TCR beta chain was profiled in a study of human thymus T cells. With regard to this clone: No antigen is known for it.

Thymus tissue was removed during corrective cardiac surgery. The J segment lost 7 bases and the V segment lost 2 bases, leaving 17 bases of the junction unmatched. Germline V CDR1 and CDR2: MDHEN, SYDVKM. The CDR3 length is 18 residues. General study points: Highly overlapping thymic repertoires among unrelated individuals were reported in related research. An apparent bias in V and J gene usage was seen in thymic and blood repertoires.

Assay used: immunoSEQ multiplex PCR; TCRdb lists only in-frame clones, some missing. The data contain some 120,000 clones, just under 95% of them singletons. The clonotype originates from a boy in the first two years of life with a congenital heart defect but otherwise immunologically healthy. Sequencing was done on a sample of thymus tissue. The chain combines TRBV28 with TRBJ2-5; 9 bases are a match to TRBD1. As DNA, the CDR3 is TGTGCCAGCAGTTTACAACTCCGGGACAGGGCGGAACTGGGGACCCAGTACTTC. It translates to CASSLQLRDRAELGTQYF.